This TCR beta chain was profiled in a study of blood T cell repertoires in COVID-19. Study at large: Whether acute or convalescent, the COVID-19 samples came from the United States, Italy and Spain. Sample material is recorded as cDNA or gDNA derived from T cells, B-cell-depleted T cells, or PBMCs.

In the source study's methods: How many nucleated cells were present was estimated from reference gene primer amplification. Sequencing used immunoSEQ multiplex PCR; TCRdb keeps in-frame clones, though not all of them. The V and J calls and clone size are taken from that table; D and trimming were inferred from the DNA. The repertoire holds 200,000 to 250,000 clones, about 80% seen once, with about 9.6% in the top ten. The CDR3 is 15 amino acids. Germline loops: CDR1 SGHRS, CDR2 YFSETQ. Trimming at V came to 4 bases and at J to 9 bases, leaving 7 bases not matched to a gene. The sequence derives from a man at least 80 years old with acute or convalescent COVID-19. Sequenced: peripheral blood. V is TRBV5-1 and J is TRBJ2-3, with TRBD2 identical over 14 bases. CDR3 sequence reads: CASSKTSGGAETQYF. The CDR3 DNA follows: TGCGCCAGCAGCAAGACTAGCGGGGGGGCGGAGACGCAGTATTTT.